Detailed here is one T cell receptor (beta chain). The data originate from a study of blood T cell repertoires in COVID-19. Study background: Donors in the United States, Italy and Spain gave samples during acute or convalescent COVID-19.

V lost 5 bases to trimming and J lost 8 bases; unmatched junction nucleotides: 7. Germline CDR1 is SGHNT and CDR2 is YENEEA. CDR3 size: 14 residues. The data were produced by immunoSEQ multiplex PCR, yet TCRdb's version contains in-frame clones alone and is incomplete. This sample carries roughly 200,000 clones, roughly 85% of them seen once, and the ten largest clones take approximately 8.9%. This receptor was obtained from a woman aged 60 to 75 with acute or convalescent COVID-19. J is TRBJ2-1 and V is TRBV11-3, with TRBD1 identical over 9 bases. The sequenced sample was peripheral blood. The CDR3: CASSRGTGFDEQFF. The DNA of the CDR3 is TGTGCCAGCAGCCGCGGGACAGGGTTCGATGAGCAGTTCTTC.